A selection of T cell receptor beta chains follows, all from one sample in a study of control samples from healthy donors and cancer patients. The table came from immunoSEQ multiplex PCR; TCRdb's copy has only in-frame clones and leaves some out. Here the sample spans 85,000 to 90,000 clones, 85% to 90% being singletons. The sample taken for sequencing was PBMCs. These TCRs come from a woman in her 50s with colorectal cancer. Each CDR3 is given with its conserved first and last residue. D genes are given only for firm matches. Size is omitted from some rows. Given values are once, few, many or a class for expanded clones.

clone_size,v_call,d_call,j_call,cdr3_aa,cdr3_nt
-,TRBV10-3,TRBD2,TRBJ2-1,CACQAAGGGNEQFF,TGTGCCTGCCAGGCAGCGGGGGGAGGCAATGAGCAGTTCTTC
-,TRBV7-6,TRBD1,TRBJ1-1,CASSLGGQGNSGEAFF,TGTGCCAGCAGCTTAGGAGGACAGGGCAATAGTGGTGAAGCTTTCTTT
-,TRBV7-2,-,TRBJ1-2,CASSSTPNYGYTF,TGTGCCAGCAGCTCGACGCCTAACTATGGCTACACCTTC
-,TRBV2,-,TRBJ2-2,CASSEEALGTGELFF,TGTGCCAGCAGTGAAGAGGCGCTGGGCACCGGGGAGCTGTTTTTT
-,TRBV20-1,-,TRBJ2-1,CSANTRGEQFF,TGCAGTGCTAATACTAGGGGTGAGCAGTTCTTC
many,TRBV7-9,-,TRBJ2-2,CASSLNPNTGELFF,TGTGCCAGCAGCTTAAACCCTAACACCGGGGAGCTGTTTTTT
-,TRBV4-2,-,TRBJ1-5,CASSQVYGYGDQPQHF,TGTGCCAGCAGCCAAGTTTACGGGTACGGGGATCAGCCCCAGCATTTT
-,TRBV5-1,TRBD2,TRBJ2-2,CASRMETSGGLELFF,TGCGCCAGCAGAATGGAAACTAGCGGGGGGCTGGAGCTGTTTTTT
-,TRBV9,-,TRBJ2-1,CASSVALRHSSDEQFF,TGTGCCAGCAGCGTAGCACTACGGCATTCGAGCGATGAGCAGTTCTTC
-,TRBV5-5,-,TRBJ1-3,CASSLEAVFSGNTIYF,TGTGCCAGCAGCTTGGAAGCAGTCTTCTCTGGAAACACCATATATTTT
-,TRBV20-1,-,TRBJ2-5,CSLRGETQYF,TGCAGCCTCCGGGGGGAGACCCAGTACTTC
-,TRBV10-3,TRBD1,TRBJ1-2,CATLGQDYGYTF,TGTGCCACCCTCGGACAGGACTATGGCTACACCTTC
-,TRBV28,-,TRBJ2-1,CASSLYGYNEQFF,TGTGCCAGCAGTTTATATGGATACAATGAGCAGTTCTTC
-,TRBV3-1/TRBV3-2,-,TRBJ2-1,CASSHNPGSNNEQFF,TGTGCCAGCAGCCATAACCCGGGGTCTAACAATGAGCAGTTCTTC
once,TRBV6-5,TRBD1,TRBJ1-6,CASSYGGQGTSPLHF,TGTGCCAGCAGTTACGGGGGACAGGGGACCTCACCCCTCCACTTT
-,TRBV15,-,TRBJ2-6,CATSTGEFLSGANVLTF,TGTGCCACCAGCACGGGGGAATTCTTATCTGGGGCCAACGTCCTGACTTTC
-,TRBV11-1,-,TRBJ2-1,CASSFGRSSYNEQFF,TGTGCCAGCAGCTTTGGGAGGAGCTCCTACAATGAGCAGTTCTTC
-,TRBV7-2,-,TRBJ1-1,CASKRTGNTEAFF,TGTGCCAGCAAGAGGACGGGGAACACTGAAGCTTTCTTT
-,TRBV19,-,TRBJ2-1,CASSIGRGGKTYNEQFF,TGTGCCAGTAGTATAGGTAGGGGGGGGAAAACTTACAATGAGCAGTTCTTC
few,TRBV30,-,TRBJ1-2,CAWRRDRPYGYTF,TGTGCCTGGAGAAGGGACCGACCCTATGGCTACACCTTC
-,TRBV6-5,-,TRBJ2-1,CASSGTPTGEQFF,TGTGCCAGCAGCGGGACCCCCACGGGTGAGCAGTTCTTC
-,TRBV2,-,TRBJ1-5,CASSLGGPQPQHF,TGTGCCAGCAGTCTGGGGGGACCCCAGCCCCAGCATTTT
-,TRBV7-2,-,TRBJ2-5,CASSLAQETQYF,TGTGCCAGCAGCTTAGCGCAGGAGACCCAGTACTTC
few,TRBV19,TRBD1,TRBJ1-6,CASSSIEGADNSPLHF,TGTGCCAGTAGTAGCATAGAGGGGGCCGACAATTCACCCCTCCACTTT
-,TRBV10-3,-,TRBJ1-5,CAISETGRENQPQHF,TGTGCCATCAGTGAAACGGGGCGGGAAAATCAGCCCCAGCATTTT
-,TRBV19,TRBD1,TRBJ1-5,CASKGDRRLNQPQHF,TGTGCCAGTAAGGGGGACAGGCGATTAAATCAGCCCCAGCATTTT
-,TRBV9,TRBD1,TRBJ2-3,CASSVLSATGDTDTQYF,TGTGCCAGCAGCGTACTATCGGCGACAGGGGACACAGATACGCAGTATTTT
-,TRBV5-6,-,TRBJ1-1,CASRKDPAGAEAFF,TGTGCCAGCAGAAAGGACCCAGCCGGGGCTGAAGCTTTCTTT
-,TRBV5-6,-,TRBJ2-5,CASSLVVGRLWETQYF,TGTGCCAGCAGCTTGGTGGTGGGCAGGTTATGGGAGACCCAGTACTTC